The next 5 T cell receptor beta chains were all read from a single sample in a study of T cells after posttransplantation cyclophosphamide. The repertoire was sequenced with immunoSEQ multiplex PCR; TCRdb's copy has only in-frame clones and lacks some. The table records roughly 49,000 clones, around 84% of them present only once. The sample was PBMCs. These receptors were obtained from a man younger than 45 with a blood cancer, CMV-positive, and with a related stem cell donor.

The chain employs TRBV2 and TRBJ2-5, with 8 positions matching TRBD1. The trim removed 3 bases at V and 2 bases at J, leaving 2 bases unmatched. This CDR3 has 14 amino acids. The germline CDR1 and CDR2 sequences are SNHLY and FYNNEI. The CDR3 nucleotides read TGTGCCAGCAGTGAGGACAGGGCGCAAGAGACCCAGTACTTC. It translates to CASSEDRAQETQYF.

In nucleotides, the CDR3 is TGTGCCAGCGTCCTCGACGGGTCTAGTGAAGCTTTCTTT. This encodes CASVLDGSSEAFF. The V gene is TRBV6-6, the J gene TRBJ1-1; D not certain. The V gene's germline CDR1 is MNHNY and CDR2 SVGAGI (reference sequence). The CDR3 is made up of 13 amino acids. V lost 8 bases and J lost 7, with 17 bases in between.

The genes are TRBV6-5 and TRBJ1-1; D gene unclear. V lost 6 bases and J 0 bases, leaving 8 bases between the germline ends. Germline values: CDR1 MNHEY, CDR2 SVGAGI. The CDR3 covers 13 residues. The CDR3 sequence: CASSLQMNTEAFF. CDR3 bases: TGTGCCAGCAGCCTTCAGATGAACACTGAAGCTTTCTTT.

The chain uses TRBV9 and TRBJ2-1; 13 nucleotides match TRBD2. CDR1 and CDR2 (germline): SGDLS, YYNGEE. CDR3 size: 16 residues. The V gene end was trimmed by 3 bases and the J gene end by 8 bases; junction bases not matched to a gene: 8. The CDR3 is CASSALTTSGRDEQFF. DNA of the CDR3: TGTGCCAGCAGCGCGTTAACCACTAGCGGGAGGGATGAGCAGTTCTTC.

This chain links TRBV7-2 with TRBJ2-5; TRBD1 agrees at 7 bases. The CDR3 length is 15 residues. Germline CDR1 SGHTA, CDR2 FQGNSA. With V trimmed by 1 base and J by 2 bases, 4 bases remained unmatched. The CDR3 here is CASSLVRQGQETQYF. DNA for the CDR3: TGTGCCAGCAGCTTAGTGAGACAGGGACAAGAGACCCAGTACTTC.